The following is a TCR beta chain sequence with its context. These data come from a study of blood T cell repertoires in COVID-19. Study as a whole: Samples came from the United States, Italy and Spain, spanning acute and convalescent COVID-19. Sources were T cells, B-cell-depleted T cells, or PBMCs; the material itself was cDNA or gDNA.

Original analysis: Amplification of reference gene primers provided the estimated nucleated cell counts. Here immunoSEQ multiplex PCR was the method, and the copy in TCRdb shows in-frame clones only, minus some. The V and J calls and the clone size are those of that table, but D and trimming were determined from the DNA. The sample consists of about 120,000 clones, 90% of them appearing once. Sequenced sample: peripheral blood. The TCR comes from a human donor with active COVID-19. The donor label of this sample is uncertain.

CDR3 sequence: CSATRGSRGRVSNTEAFF. The DNA for the CDR3 is TGCAGCGCCACACGAGGGAGTAGAGGGAGGGTTTCGAACACTGAAGCTTTCTTT. V and J are TRBV29-1 and TRBJ1-1; the D is unclear. CDR1 and CDR2 from the germline V gene are SQVTM and ANQGSEA. This CDR3 spans 18 amino acids. V lost 7 bases to trimming and J lost 1 base, with 28 bases between them. The whole variable domain, remainder taken from reference TRBV29-1 and TRBJ1-1, is SAVISQKPSRDICQRGTSLTIQCQVDSQVTMMFWYRQQPGQSLTLIATANQGSEATYESGFVIDKFPISRPNLTFSTLTVSNMSPEDSSIYLCSATRGSRGRVSNTEAFFGQGTRLTVV.